A few counts support the clone carrying this T cell receptor beta chain. The sample belongs to a study of T cell repertoires in aging, cancer and after chemotherapy. A mixed TRB-A/B primer pool amplified rearranged TRB by multiplex touch-down PCR. TCRdb independently ran MiXCR on the multiplex PCR reads; one entry per CDR3 protein. The repertoire consists of 1,500 to 2,000 distinct CDR3 sequences, with around 22% occurring once and the leading ten covering roughly a fifth. The template was genomic DNA from peripheral blood, not RNA. The sample comprised blood. This TCR derives from a human donor with a solid tumor.

The DNA of the CDR3 is TGTGCCAGCAGCGAACAGAGTTCAGCTAACTATGGCTACACCTTC. Protein sequence: CASSEQSSANYGYTF. This chain joins TRBV5-5 and TRBJ1-2; the D is unclear. V was pared by 4 bases and J by 0 bases, with 13 bases between. The CDR3 has 15 amino acids. Per germline, CDR1 SGHKS and CDR2 YYEKEE (reference sequence). Filled out from reference TRBV5-5 and TRBJ1-2, the complete variable domain reads DAGVTQSPTHLIKTRGQQVTLRCSPISGHKSVSWYQQVLGQGPQFIFQYYEKEERGRGNFPDRFSARQFPNYSSELNVNALLLGDSALYLCASSEQSSANYGYTFGSGTRLTVV.